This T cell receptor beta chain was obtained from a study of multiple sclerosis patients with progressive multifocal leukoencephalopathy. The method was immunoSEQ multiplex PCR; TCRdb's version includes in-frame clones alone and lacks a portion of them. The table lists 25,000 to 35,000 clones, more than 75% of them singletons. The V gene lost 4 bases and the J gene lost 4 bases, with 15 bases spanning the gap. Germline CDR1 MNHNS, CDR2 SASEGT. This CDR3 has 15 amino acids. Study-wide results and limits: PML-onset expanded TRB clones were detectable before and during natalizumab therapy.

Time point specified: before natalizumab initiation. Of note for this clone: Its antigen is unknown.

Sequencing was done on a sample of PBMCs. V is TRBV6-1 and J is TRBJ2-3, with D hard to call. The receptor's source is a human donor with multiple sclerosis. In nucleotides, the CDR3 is TGTGCCAGCAGTGGTTACAGCCCATGGGCAGATACGCAGTATTTT. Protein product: CASSGYSPWADTQYF.